The 14 T cell receptor beta chains in this list originate from one sample, sequenced in a study of T cells in Graves' hyperthyroidism and ophthalmopathy. Regions amplified from RNA transcripts were the TCR beta CDR3 regions. RT-PCR in the first round (using the HTBI primer set) targeted the TCR CDR3. Each CDR3 protein gets one entry after TCRdb re-called the multiplex PCR reads with MiXCR. Of 400,000 to 500,000 distinct CDR3 sequences in the sample, over 13% are singletons; the top ten hold less than 20%. The sequencing input was blood. All receptors come from a woman aged 18-29 years with Graves' hyperthyroidism.

This clonotype was seen at least ten times. The chain recombines TRBV19 with TRBJ2-1, with 12 nucleotides matching TRBD2. V dropped 4 bases and J dropped 10; count of bases not matched to a gene: 20. Germline values: CDR1 LNHDA, CDR2 SQIVND (reference sequence). The CDR3 totals 19 residues. The CDR3 is CASSKTSGRGGLVFKEQFF. The CDR3 nucleotides read TGTGCCAGTAGTAAGACTAGCGGGAGAGGGGGATTGGTTTTTAAGGAGCAGTTCTTC.

Many counts were recorded for this clonotype. V and J are TRBV5-1 and TRBJ2-1, with a weak D call TRBD2 (5 bases). From germline, CDR1 is SGHRS and CDR2 YFSETQ. Trimming removed 4 bases from V and 0 bases from J, with 11 bases in between. The CDR3 consists of 15 residues. The CDR3 reads CASSQSGSSYNEQFF. CDR3 DNA: TGCGCCAGCAGCCAAAGCGGTAGCTCCTACAATGAGCAGTTCTTC.

This rearrangement joins TRBV24-1 to TRBJ2-1; 12 bases align to TRBD1. V shed 2 bases, J shed 10 bases, and the junction held 8 bases outside the gene matches. Per germline, CDR1 KGHDR and CDR2 SFDVKD. This CDR3 has 16 amino acids. The CDR3: CATSDSPGQGALEQFF. In nucleotides, the CDR3 is TGTGCCACCAGTGATTCCCCGGGACAGGGGGCATTGGAGCAGTTCTTC.

This clonotype has just a few counts. The CDR3 sequence: CASKGNYGYTF. DNA of the CDR3: TGTGCCAGCAAGGGGAACTATGGCTACACCTTC. The chain joins TRBV9 to TRBJ1-2; maybe TRBD1 (5 bases). The ends were cut back, 6 bases at V and 2 bases at J, with 5 bases in the middle. The CDR3 sequence is 11 residues long. Looked up from germline, CDR1 is SGDLS and CDR2 is YYNGEE.

This clonotype was counted many times. The V gene is TRBV30, the J gene TRBJ2-1; tentatively, D is TRBD2 (6 bases). The CDR3 is made up of 11 amino acids. V was shortened by 2 bases and J by 7 bases, with 6 bases between the two germline ends. Germline V gives CDR1 GTSNPN, CDR2 SVGIG (reference sequence). The CDR3 sequence: CAWSRGNEQFF. For the CDR3, the DNA is TGTGCCTGGAGTCGGGGGAATGAGCAGTTCTTC.

There are many counts of this clonotype. The chain recombines TRBV6-1 with TRBJ2-2; 7 bases line up with TRBD1. Germline values: CDR1 MNHNS, CDR2 SASEGT. Germline trimming cut 11 bases from V and 1 base from J; bases unmatched to any gene: 1. This CDR3 region has 12 residues. As DNA, the CDR3 is TGTGCCGCAGGGGGGAACACCGGGGAGCTGTTTTTT. This translates into CAAGGNTGELFF.

This clonotype was counted ten times or more. This rearrangement joins TRBV2 to TRBJ2-1; 9 nucleotides line up with TRBD2. CDR1 is SNHLY, CDR2 FYNNEI, per germline. With 7 bases clipped from V and 3 bases from J, the junction kept 7 bases outside the gene matches. The CDR3 runs to 15 residues. The DNA for the CDR3 is TGTGCCAGCACCCTTTCGACTAGCGGCTACAATGAGCAGTTCTTC. It translates to CASTLSTSGYNEQFF.

The chain joins TRBV27 to TRBJ2-1; 10 bases are a match to TRBD2. The junction had 8 bases not matched to a gene; V was cut back by 6 bases and J by 3 bases. The CDR3 is 16 residues long. From germline, CDR1 is MNHEY and CDR2 SMNVEV (reference sequence). The CDR3 DNA reads as TGTGCCAGCAGCTATGCTAGCGGGAGCCTCTACAATGAGCAGTTCTTC. Residues: CASSYASGSLYNEQFF.

The CDR3 nucleotides are TGCAGTGCTAGAGATCAGCAGGCCCTCCCTGAGTTAGGCTACACCTTC. It codes for CSARDQQALPELGYTF. The genes are TRBV20-1 and TRBJ1-2; no clear D. V dropped 0 bases and J dropped 8 bases, with 22 bases sitting between them. The CDR3 consists of 16 residues. Germline V gene data show CDR1 as DFQATT and CDR2 as SNEGSKA (reference sequence).

In this sample, this clonotype turned up many times. The genes are TRBV5-1 and TRBJ2-7, with D tentatively TRBD2 (6 bases). With 4 bases removed from V and 2 bases from J, the gap between germline ends came to 16 bases. Looked up from germline, CDR1 is SGHRS and CDR2 is YFSETQ. This CDR3 is 15 amino acids long. In DNA form, the CDR3 reads TGCGCCAGCAGCCTTGACCGGGAGCGGGCCTACGAGCAGTACGTC. Its protein product is CASSLDRERAYEQYV.

This clonotype was counted between two and nine times. This is likely a read error, given that the CDR3 carries no conserved phenylalanine or tryptophan at its end. The V call is TRBV27, the J call TRBJ2-7, with D uncertain. Trimming took 4 bases from V and 0 from J, leaving 10 bases between them. Germline V gene lookup returns CDR1 MNHEY and CDR2 SMNVEV (reference sequence). This CDR3 is 14 amino acids long. The CDR3 bases are TGTGCCAGCAGTTCAGTCGCCAGCTCCTACGAGCAGTACATC. As protein: CASSSVASSYEQYI.

This clonotype showed up many times. The junction and the germline gene differ at one end; a read error may be behind it. CDR3 bases: TGTGCCAGCTCACCGGGGAGGGACTCCCACGAGCAGTACTTC. Translation gives CASSPGRDSHEQYF. The chain joins TRBV18 to TRBJ2-7; TRBD2 matches at 7 bases. The CDR3 consists of 14 residues. The germline V gene encodes CDR1 KGHSH and CDR2 LQKENI.

This clonotype was seen repeatedly, ten times or more. The V call is TRBV6-1, the J call TRBJ2-5, with TRBD2 matching over 7 bases. Germline V gives CDR1 MNHNS, CDR2 SASEGT. This CDR3 contains 14 residues. The trim removed 5 bases at V and 3 bases at J, leaving 6 bases unmatched. CDR3 amino acids: CASSYLGGEETQYF. The CDR3 DNA sequence: TGTGCCAGCAGTTATTTGGGGGGGGAAGAGACCCAGTACTTC.

The chain employs TRBV5-6 and TRBJ1-1; 8 bases map to TRBD1. Unmatched junction bases numbered 11, after V lost 4 bases and J lost 3 bases. The CDR3 contains 16 residues. The germline CDR1 and CDR2 sequences are SGHDT and YYEEEE. This CDR3 reads CASSPLDRGVDTEAFF. CDR3 coding DNA: TGTGCCAGCAGCCCGCTTGACAGGGGCGTTGACACTGAAGCTTTCTTT.